The clone carrying this T cell receptor (beta chain) showed up just a few times. Its antigen remains unidentified. The J segment lost 1 base and the V segment lost 5 bases, leaving 15 bases of the junction unmatched. The CDR3 runs 19 residues. Germline lookup yields CDR1 MNHEY and CDR2 SMNVEV (reference sequence). These data originate in a study of cytomegalovirus exposure and HLA in healthy donors. Study findings and constraints: Researchers reported in a later analysis that a missense DCLRE1C variant was tied to TCR beta V- and J-gene trimming.

Both 60 Vbeta primers and 13 Jbeta primers went into the PCR. Here immunoSEQ multiplex PCR was the method, and the copy in TCRdb shows in-frame clones only, minus some. The table records fewer than 95,000 clones, approximately 83% of them present only once. Sequencing was carried out using PBMCs. This TCR was recovered from a man aged 35-49 years in good health and CMV-seronegative. The chain couples TRBV27 to TRBJ2-5; 11 positions match TRBD2. The CDR3: CASSTKPSGGLPLQETQYF. The CDR3 region has the DNA TGTGCCAGCAGTACTAAACCTAGCGGGGGGTTACCCCTCCAAGAGACCCAGTACTTC.